This T cell receptor (beta chain) was found in a study of blood T cell repertoires in COVID-19 (TCRdb year 2020). Concerning the study at large: Collaborator samples came from the United States, Italy and Spain and covered acute and convalescent phases of COVID-19. The material from the prospective study consisted of cDNA or gDNA derived from T cells, B-cell-depleted T cells, or PBMCs. The dataset comprised deeply sampled blood TCRbeta repertoires from subjects exposed to, actively infected with, or recovered from COVID-19. The repertoires were released in a freely available public database intended as a resource for research on the immune response to SARS-CoV-2. The samples were drawn from the first 160 participants of the ongoing ImmuneRACE study and from over a thousand subjects provided by 6 global collaborators. Sample metadata almost always included a de-identified subject ID, COVID-19 status, age in years and sex. Where HLA class I and class II types were available, the types were taken from metadata supplied by the sample provider, not from assay-based typing.

The research as a whole found: How much clinical and demographic metadata was included differed by source and by participant, and the metadata was provided uncurated.

TCRbeta CDR3 regions were amplified from genomic DNA by means of the immunoSEQ Assay, a bias-controlled multiplex PCR. The source study handled its data this way. The number of nucleated cells in each sample was estimated from the amplification of reference gene primers within the assay. Sequence reads were collapsed and filtered to measure the absolute abundance of every unique TCRbeta CDR3 rearrangement. For each sample, productive Simpson clonality was calculated by taking the square root of Simpson's diversity index across productive rearrangements. TCRdb retrieved this table from immuneACCESS and kept in-frame rearrangements only. Not all clones are present; in checked studies, unresolved V genes account for under half, and no reason is known for the remainder. The V and J calls and clone size are taken from that table; D and trimming were inferred from the DNA. The sample table shows 190,000 or so clones, and around 92% are seen once. Approximately 8.1% of the sample is in the top ten clones.

In the prospective study, participants were roughly 18 to 95 years old, resided in fewer than 25 geographic areas of the United States, and were enrolled through a virtual design. In the prospective study, cohorts were assigned on the basis of participant-reported clinical history obtained from a screening survey and a study questionnaire. Recovered participants in ImmuneRACE Cohort 3 were defined by two consecutive negative NP/OP PCR tests, clearance by a healthcare professional, or resolution of symptoms. In the prospective study, mobile phlebotomists collected whole blood, serum and a nasopharyngeal or oropharyngeal swab from each participant. Over an approximately 2-month period, participants in the prospective study had the option of providing additional blood draws and questionnaires. Blood samples from the prospective study were shipped frozen or at room temperature prior to DNA extraction.

Remarks on this clone: Its target antigen remains unknown. Per-base qualities were not stored, and no clone one base away is much larger.

From cysteine to phenylalanine, the CDR3 is 19 amino acids long. Here the CDR3 DNA is all that survives: 57 bases in frame from base 1. CDR1 and CDR2, per the germline V gene (reference sequence), are DFQATT and SNEGSKA. V lost 3 bases and J lost 2 bases; the stretch between them is 25 bases long. Input material: PBMCs or T cells enriched from blood (not recorded which). The chain couples TRBV20-1 to TRBJ1-4; the D gene is perhaps TRBD1, on 6 matching bases. The TCR comes from a woman between 18 and 30 years old who had recovered from COVID-19. The DNA is TGCAGTGCTAGTTCCAGGACAGCCATTCAGGAAGATACTAATGAAAAACTGTTTTTT. Translation gives CSASSRTAIQEDTNEKLFF.